The next 27 T cell receptor beta chains were all read from a single sample in a study of monozygotic twins with inflammatory bowel disease. TCRdb reprocessed the 5' RACE reads; each CDR3 protein has one entry and no DNA is given. The sample totals over 350,000 distinct CDR3 sequences; its top ten clones hold 2.5% to 3%. The sample comprised blood. Receptors were obtained from a human donor with ulcerative colitis or Crohn's disease, or a healthy co-twin of an affected twin (not recorded which).

The V and J genes are TRBV29-1 and TRBJ1-5. Germline CDR1 and CDR2: SQVTM and ANQGSEA. This CDR3 region has 12 residues. The CDR3 loop reads CSVGSFNQPQHF.

The chain combines TRBV12-3 or TRBV12-4 with TRBJ2-5; as DNA is missing, the TRBD1 call by TCRdb cannot be tested. This CDR3 has 16 residues. CDR3 protein: CASSFGGQGIKETQYF.

V is TRBV5-5 and J is TRBJ1-5. Looked up from germline, CDR1 is SGHKS and CDR2 is YYEKEE (reference sequence). This CDR3 has 14 amino acids. CDR3 residues: CASSPREYNQPQHF.

The chain couples TRBV12-3 or TRBV12-4 to TRBJ2-7; the TCRdb call, TRBD1, lacks DNA for checking. The CDR3 totals 11 residues. CDR3 residues: CASSRGDEQYF.

The J gene is TRBJ2-1, the V gene TRBV5-1; there is no DNA to check the TCRdb D call of TRBD2. CDR1 SGHRS and CDR2 YFSETQ come from the germline V gene. The length of the CDR3 is 14 residues. CDR3: CASSLHLEPAEQFF.

This sequence joins TRBV5-1 and TRBJ1-4; lacking DNA, the TRBD1 call made by TCRdb goes unchecked. Germline V gene data show CDR1 as SGHRS and CDR2 as YFSETQ. This CDR3 region has 16 residues. CDR3 loop: CASSSATGAGGEKLSF.

The J gene is TRBJ1-2, the V gene TRBV5-8. The germline V gene encodes CDR1 SGHTS and CDR2 YDEGEE. The CDR3 runs 11 residues. The CDR3: CASRSPYGYTF.

The rearrangement links TRBV15 to TRBJ2-7; there is no DNA to check the TCRdb D call of TRBD2. The germline V gene encodes CDR1 LNHNV and CDR2 YYDKDF (reference sequence). The CDR3 totals 17 residues. The CDR3 is CATSRDWGRTNSYEQYF.

The rearrangement joins TRBV24-1 to TRBJ2-3; the TCRdb call, TRBD1, lacks DNA for checking. The length of the CDR3 is 16 residues. CDR1 and CDR2 from the germline V gene are KGHDR and SFDVKD. The CDR3 loop reads CATSDPRGASTDTQYF.

The chain recombines TRBV6-5 with TRBJ1-5; TCRdb designates TRBD1, a call that cannot be tested without DNA. The germline CDR1 and CDR2 sequences are MNHEY and SVGAGI. The CDR3 is 18 residues long. Here the CDR3 reads CASSYSMAGTGGNQPQHF.

The chain is built from TRBV9 and TRBJ2-2; without DNA, the TCRdb call of TRBD1 cannot be checked. The CDR3 consists of 15 residues. Germline-derived CDR1 and CDR2 are SGDLS and YYNGEE. The chain's CDR3 is CASSGGTPNTGELFF.

The V gene is TRBV7-2, the J gene TRBJ2-1; TCRdb selects TRBD1, and the lack of DNA leaves this call unchecked. This CDR3 comprises 15 residues. Looked up from germline, CDR1 is SGHTA and CDR2 is FQGNSA. The CDR3 region is CASSRGQGAYNEQFF.

The rearrangement links TRBV6-2 or TRBV6-3 to TRBJ1-6. CDR3 length: 14 residues. Germline assignment: CDR1 MNHEY and CDR2 SVGEGT. The CDR3 loop is CASISGLMNSPLHF.

The genes are TRBV12-3 or TRBV12-4 and TRBJ2-3. This CDR3 comprises 14 residues. The CDR3 loop is CAGSFIGKTDTQYF.

The chain is built from TRBV5-6 and TRBJ2-5. CDR3 length: 11 residues. The germline V gene encodes CDR1 SGHDT and CDR2 YYEEEE. CDR3 region: CASSSVGTQYF.

The chain has TRBV10-3 and TRBJ1-4. This CDR3 contains 14 residues. Germline lookup yields CDR1 ENHRY and CDR2 SYGVKD. The CDR3 spells CAIGAWGNNEKLFF.

The chain recombines TRBV27 with TRBJ1-3. Per germline, CDR1 MNHEY and CDR2 SMNVEV (reference sequence). The CDR3 has 18 amino acids. This CDR3 reads CASSLTLPGPGSGNTIYF.

This chain uses TRBV19 with TRBJ2-7; without DNA, the TCRdb call of TRBD1 cannot be checked. The germline gives CDR1 LNHDA, CDR2 SQIVND (reference sequence). The CDR3 loop spans 14 amino acids. CDR3 region: CASSIVDRAYEQYF.

V is TRBV12-5 and J is TRBJ2-2. This CDR3 is built from 14 residues. Germline loops: CDR1 LGHNT, CDR2 FRNRAP. The CDR3 region is CASGSTLNTGELFF.

V is TRBV5-1 and J is TRBJ2-7. Germline V gives CDR1 SGHRS, CDR2 YFSETQ. The CDR3 has 15 residues. The CDR3 loop reads CASSSADVYSYEQYF.

V usage is TRBV7-2 and J usage is TRBJ2-5; lacking DNA, the TRBD2 call made by TCRdb goes unchecked. Germline V gives CDR1 SGHTA, CDR2 FQGNSA. The CDR3 loop spans 16 amino acids. CDR3 sequence: CASSPRGSGLQETQYF.

The rearrangement uses TRBV30 and TRBJ1-3; lacking DNA, the TRBD1 call made by TCRdb goes unchecked. CDR3 length: 16 amino acids. Germline V CDR1 and CDR2: GTSNPN, SVGIG (reference sequence). The CDR3 sequence is CAWSVRTGRTGNTIYF.

The V and J genes are TRBV7-3 and TRBJ2-2; the TRBD1 assignment by TCRdb is unverifiable without DNA. This CDR3 comprises 16 residues. The germline CDR1 and CDR2 sequences are SGHTA and FQGTGA. This chain's CDR3 is CASSLRDRPNTGELFF.

The V and J genes are TRBV13 and TRBJ2-7; the TCRdb call, TRBD1, lacks DNA for checking. The CDR3 is made up of 12 amino acids. Per the germline V gene, CDR1 is PRHDT and CDR2 is FYEKMQ (reference sequence). This CDR3 is CASSLSPTGVSF.

The chain combines TRBV11-2 with TRBJ2-6. The germline V gene has CDR1 SGHAT and CDR2 FQNNGV. This CDR3 is 16 amino acids long. The CDR3 sequence is CASSSAYSSGANVLTF.

The gene calls are TRBV24-1 and TRBJ2-1. This CDR3 region has 13 residues. The germline V gene has CDR1 KGHDR and CDR2 SFDVKD. CDR3 residues: CATGAGSYNEQFF.

This chain joins TRBV6-1 and TRBJ2-7; TCRdb's D call of TRBD1 is untestable without DNA. Germline lookup yields CDR1 MNHNS and CDR2 SASEGT. This CDR3 region has 16 residues. The CDR3 spells CASSPAGVGQGYEQYF.